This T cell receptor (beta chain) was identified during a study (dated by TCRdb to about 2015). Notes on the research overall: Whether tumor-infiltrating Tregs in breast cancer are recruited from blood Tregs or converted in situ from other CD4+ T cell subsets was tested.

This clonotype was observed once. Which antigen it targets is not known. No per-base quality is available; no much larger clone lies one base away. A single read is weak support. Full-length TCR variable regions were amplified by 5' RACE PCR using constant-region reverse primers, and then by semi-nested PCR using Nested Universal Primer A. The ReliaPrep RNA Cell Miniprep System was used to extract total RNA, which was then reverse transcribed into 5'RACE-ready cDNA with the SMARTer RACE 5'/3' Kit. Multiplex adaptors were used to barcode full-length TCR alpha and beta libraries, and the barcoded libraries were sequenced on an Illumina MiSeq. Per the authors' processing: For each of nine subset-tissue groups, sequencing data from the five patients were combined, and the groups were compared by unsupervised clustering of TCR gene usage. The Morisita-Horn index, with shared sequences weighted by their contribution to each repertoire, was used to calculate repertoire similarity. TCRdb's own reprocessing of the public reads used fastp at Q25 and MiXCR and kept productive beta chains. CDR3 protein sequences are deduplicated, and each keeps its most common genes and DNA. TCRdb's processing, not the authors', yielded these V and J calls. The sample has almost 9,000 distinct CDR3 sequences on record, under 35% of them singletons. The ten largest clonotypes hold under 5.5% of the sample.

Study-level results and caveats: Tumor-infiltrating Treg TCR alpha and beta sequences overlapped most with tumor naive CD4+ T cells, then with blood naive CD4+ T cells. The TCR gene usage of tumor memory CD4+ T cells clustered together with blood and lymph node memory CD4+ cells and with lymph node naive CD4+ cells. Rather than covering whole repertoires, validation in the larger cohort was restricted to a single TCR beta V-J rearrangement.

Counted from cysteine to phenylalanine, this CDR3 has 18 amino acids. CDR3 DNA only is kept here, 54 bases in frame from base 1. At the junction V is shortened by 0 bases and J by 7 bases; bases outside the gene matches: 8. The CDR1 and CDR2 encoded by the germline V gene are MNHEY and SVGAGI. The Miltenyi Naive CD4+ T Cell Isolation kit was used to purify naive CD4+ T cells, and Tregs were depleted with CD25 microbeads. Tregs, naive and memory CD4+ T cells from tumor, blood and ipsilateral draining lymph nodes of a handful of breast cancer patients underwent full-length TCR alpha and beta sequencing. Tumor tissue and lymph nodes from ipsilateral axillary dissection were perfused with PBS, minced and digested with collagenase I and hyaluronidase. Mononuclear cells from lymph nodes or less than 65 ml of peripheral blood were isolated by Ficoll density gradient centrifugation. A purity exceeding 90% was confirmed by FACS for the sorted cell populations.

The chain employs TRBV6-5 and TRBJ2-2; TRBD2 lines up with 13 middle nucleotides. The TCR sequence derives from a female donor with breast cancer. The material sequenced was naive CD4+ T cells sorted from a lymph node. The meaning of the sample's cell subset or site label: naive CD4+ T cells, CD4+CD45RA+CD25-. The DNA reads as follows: TGTGCCAGCAGTTACTCGCTATGGACTAGCGGGAGCGGCGGGGAGCTGTTTTTT. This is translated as CASSYSLWTSGSGGELFF.